This T cell receptor beta chain emerged from a study of OX40 agonist ivuxolimab in advanced cancers. Across the whole study: Patients receiving dose escalation had hepatocellular carcinoma, melanoma, renal cell or head and neck cancer. The dose-escalation cohort was just under 85% male, with a mean age of about 60 years, ranging roughly 23 to 85. Findings of the study overall: With doses of 0.1-3.0 mg/kg, partial responders showed among the lowest clonal expansion.

The CDR3 has 16 amino acids. CDR1 is SSHAT, CDR2 FNYEAQ, per germline (reference sequence). Assay used: immunoSEQ multiplex PCR; TCRdb lists only in-frame clones, some missing. This table holds around 68,000 clones, approximately 90% found once. As for this clone: Its antigen remains unknown. Mismatch with germline at one junction end may stem from a read error.

The input for sequencing was CD4+ or CD8+ T cells sorted from blood, taken in a trial of the OX40 agonist ivuxolimab. This clonotype originated in an adult with an advanced solid tumor such as melanoma, head and neck, liver or kidney cancer. The chain couples TRBV7-7 to TRBJ2-1; 9 bases agree with TRBD2. CDR3 DNA: TGTGCTAGCAGCGGTGGGCGGGAGGGTCCCTACAATGAGCAGTTCTTC. It codes for CASSGGREGPYNEQFF.